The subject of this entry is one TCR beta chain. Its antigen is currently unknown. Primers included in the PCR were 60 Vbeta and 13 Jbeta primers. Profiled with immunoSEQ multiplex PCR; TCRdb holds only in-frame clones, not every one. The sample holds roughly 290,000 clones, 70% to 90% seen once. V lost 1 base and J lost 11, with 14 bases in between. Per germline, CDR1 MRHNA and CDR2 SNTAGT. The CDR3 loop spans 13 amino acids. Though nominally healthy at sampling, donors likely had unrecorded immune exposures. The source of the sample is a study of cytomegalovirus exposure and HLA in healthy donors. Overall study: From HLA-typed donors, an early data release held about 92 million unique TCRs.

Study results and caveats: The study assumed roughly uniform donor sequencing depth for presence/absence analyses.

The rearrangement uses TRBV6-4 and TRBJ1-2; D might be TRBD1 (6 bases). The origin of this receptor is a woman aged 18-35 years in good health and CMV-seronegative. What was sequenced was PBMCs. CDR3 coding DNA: TGTGCCAGCAGTGACTTCGGACAGCGGCCTTACACCTTC. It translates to CASSDFGQRPYTF.